This T cell receptor beta chain is from a study of cytomegalovirus exposure and HLA in healthy donors (dated by TCRdb to about 2017). For context, the study as a whole: An earlier analysis of 587 of the donors reported 250 to 300 Gb of sequence data and about 120 million unique TCR beta sequences obtained from roughly 170 million T cells. An early release that covered about 600 HLA-typed donors contained about 300 gigabases of sequencing data and 75 million to 100 million unique TCR sequences. Of the 350 to 400 genotyped donors, approximately 82% fell in the genetic ancestry cluster associated with self-reported Caucasian donors. The study was designed to test whether signatures of past pathogen exposure could be identified by cataloging public T cell receptors. Using immunosequencing, the study profiled T cell repertoires from some 670 subjects and related those repertoires to cytomegalovirus serostatus. Besides the first cohort of more than 650 subjects, a separate validation cohort made up of over 100 different subjects was used. To predict cytomegalovirus infection status, the study combined high-throughput TCR immunosequencing, statistical association of individual TCRs with disease status, and machine learning. A later analysis re-analyzed previously published TCR beta repertoires from 550 to 700 donors and added high-resolution HLA genotyping to study TCR occurrence patterns. Rather than drawing on any new phenotypic data, the later analysis identified candidate immune exposures from TCR beta sequences and the way those sequences occurred across donors. An earlier analysis of 587 of the donors applied high-throughput TCR beta sequencing to assess whether each TCR beta V gene segment acted as functional or pseudogenic. Alongside the repertoire data, information on donor age, sex, ethnicity and CMV serostatus was compiled. Genome-wide SNP genotypes for about 65% of the roughly 670 donors were used in a later genetic analysis, which treated that subset as a discovery cohort. All discovery cohort repertoires had been generated on a single sequencing platform. HLA typing included class I and class II loci at four-digit resolution. Typing coverage varied by locus: roughly 620-630 donors for A, B, C, DRB1 and DQB1; 500 to 550 for DQA1; about 590 for DPA1; under 490 for DPB1. Several DR-DQ haplotypes were handled as single units for association and clustering, since linkage in the cohort was strong. On average, around 240,000 unique TCR beta nucleotide sequences were sequenced per donor among more than 350 genotyped donors of the cohort, with 15% to 20% of those sequences being non-productive. Broad study findings and their caveats: The earlier analysis of nearly 600 of the donors excluded roughly 17 rarely observed V segments, including chromosome 9 orphons, because counts were too low. Roughly uniform sequencing depth across donors was assumed in presence/absence analyses, although this assumption may not hold. The cohort was sequenced for TCR beta chains only, and without alpha or paired-chain data the features that could be detected were limited. In an earlier analysis of approximately 590 of the donors, most TCR beta V segments appeared in productive rearrangements about 87% or about 30% of the time, broadly matching IMGT annotations. A cluster of highly shared sequence variants was judged likely to be a technical artifact of the sequencing pipeline. In a later genetic analysis, fewer N-insertions in productive TCRs were reported among donors in an Asian-associated ancestry cluster than the roughly 640-donor mean. A later analysis found that HLA-associated TCR beta chains were more clonally expanded and had lower generation probabilities than equally common non-associated chains. HLA typing was unavailable for some donors at each locus, so association tests used only the typed subset. A later analysis found that TCR association rates varied across HLA loci, with DRB1 alleles showing the most associated TCRs and HLA-C alleles the fewest. The classifier was reported to diagnose cytomegalovirus status with high specificity and sensitivity in both the original cohort and the validation cohort. CMV serostatus was the only immune exposure information available for the cohort. Linkage disequilibrium might explain the correlated functional status among segregating V segments, but an unknown experimental factor could not be ruled out. Several of the top co-occurrence clusters appeared to be linked to parvovirus B19, influenza, CMV and Epstein-Barr virus, according to a later analysis. The study gave a list of 150 to 200 TCR beta chains associated with cytomegalovirus. At a false discovery rate of 0.05, a later analysis linked some 17,000 TCR beta sequences to specific HLA alleles. A further reported finding was that TCR beta sequences accurately predicted the HLA-A and HLA-B alleles for most subjects in the first cohort. A later analysis found that most CMV-associated TCR beta chains appeared HLA-restricted, with HLA associations seemingly driven largely by CMV exposure. The 87-base-pair reads could not distinguish some IMGT-functional V segments, including TRBV6-2 and TRBV6-3, so those segments were excluded. In vitro tests confirmed that a few of the cytomegalovirus-associated TCR beta chains recognize cytomegalovirus antigens. Strong co-occurrence of HLA alleles, especially DR and DQ, made assigning TCR associations to individual alleles difficult. V-gene and J-gene trimming of TCR beta chains was associated with a missense DCLRE1C variant in a later genetic analysis, and the association was replicated in an independent cohort. It was suggested by the authors that the approach could potentially be generalized to other disease states and immunological phenotypes. While some public TCRs were present in many individuals, most TCR sequences turned up only very rarely across donors.

Trimming takes 0 bases from V and 2 bases from J, and the germline ends sit 15 bases apart. Including the terminal cysteine and phenylalanine, the CDR3 comprises 17 residues. The sequence is cut down to CDR3 DNA, 51 bases in frame from base 1. CDR1 and CDR2 were assigned from the germline V gene as SGHDN and FVKESK. The cohort consisted of hundreds of healthy bone marrow donors. Cohort members were all nominally healthy when sampled, although unrecorded immune exposures were likely present. Of the 600 or so cohort members, more than 250 had a positive CMV serostatus and roughly 370 had a negative one, while no CMV serostatus was recorded for the donor. A peripheral blood sample was collected from each donor, and TCR beta sequencing was performed on peripheral blood mononuclear cells. The Qiagen DNeasy Blood Extraction Kit was used to extract genomic DNA from the blood cell samples. The method was the immunoSEQ multiplex PCR assay. For the multiplex PCR, a mixture combining 60 forward primers for TCR Vbeta segments and 13 reverse primers for TCR Jbeta segments was used. The CDR3 region of rearranged TCR beta genes was amplified from genomic DNA by a multiplex PCR assay. The Illumina HiSeq System was used to sequence the amplified TCR beta libraries as 87-base-pair reads. From the authors' description of their analysis: A later analysis counted about 80 million unique TCR beta chains across the roughly 700 repertoires, and 9.5 million to 11 million of these chains were shared by at least two donors. A nearest-neighbor algorithm error-corrected the raw reads and collapsed the reads into unique sequences, merging closely related sequences to remove PCR and sequencing errors. V, D and J gene segments were assigned by aligning CDR3 sequences to IMGT reference sequences. For a sequence to be retained, a match of at least six nucleotides was required to both a V gene segment and a J gene segment. A rearrangement was called productive if the CDR3 had no stop codons and remained in frame with V and J, and every other rearrangement was called non-productive. Following IMGT convention, CDR3 was defined as the stretch from the second conserved V-encoded cysteine to the conserved J-encoded phenylalanine. In an earlier analysis of around 640 of the donors, sequences lacking an unambiguous match to a single V gene segment were excluded. An earlier analysis of roughly 590 of the donors called V segments functional above 56.7% productive rearrangements and segregating when the between-donor standard deviation exceeded 5%. To diagnose cytomegalovirus status from the catalog of TCR beta chain sequences, a statistical classification framework was built. A later analysis assigned V and J genes by comparing TCR nucleotide sequences with IMGT/GENE-DB human TR gene sequences. A later analysis assigned CDR3 sequences and most-parsimonious VDJ recombination scenarios with the TCRdist pipeline. In a later analysis, each TCR beta chain was defined by its CDR3 amino acid sequence together with its V-gene family, and reads without a unique V-gene family were excluded. A later analysis removed 550 to 650 highly shared, low-generation-probability nucleotide sequences to deal with suspected cross-contamination and a sequencing artifact. For each public chain, a later analysis derived a clonal expansion index from normalized ranks of inferred template counts within each repertoire. In a later analysis, generation probabilities were computed with a VDJ recombination model fitted to out-of-frame rearrangements, and the resulting probabilities were checked against IGoR. A later analysis scored TCR-TCR, TCR-HLA and TCR-CMV co-occurrence with hypergeometric tests, applying a repertoire-size bias correction to TCR pairs. A later analysis estimated false discovery rates by permuting HLA or CMV assignments 20 times. In a later analysis, co-occurring TCRs were grouped with DBSCAN, and TCRdist sequence similarity was added when clustering was performed within HLA-allele-positive subsets. Repertoires with fewer than 30,000 or more than 120,000 public chains, plus five repertoires with anomalous nucleotide sharing, were excluded from co-occurrence clustering. The immuneACCESS repertoire file appears here via TCRdb, limited to in-frame rearrangements. These files lack a portion of the clones; in checked studies, under half of the deficit traces to unresolved V genes, and the cause of the others is not known. V, J and clone size are those of that table, while D and trimming were read from the DNA. In this sample the table shows about 130,000 clones, about 80% of which occur a single time. Over 4% of the sample lies in the top ten.

Regarding this clone: This clone's antigen is unknown. No much larger clonotype is one base removed from it; base qualities were not supplied.

This sequence originates from a man in his thirties or forties in good health. Sequences were obtained from PBMCs. The chain is encoded by TRBV14 joined to TRBJ2-3; the D gene is possibly TRBD2, with 6 bases matching. CDR3 loop: CASSQDYGGLTTDTQYF. The bases are TGTGCCAGCAGCCAAGACTATGGGGGACTTACCACAGATACGCAGTATTTT.